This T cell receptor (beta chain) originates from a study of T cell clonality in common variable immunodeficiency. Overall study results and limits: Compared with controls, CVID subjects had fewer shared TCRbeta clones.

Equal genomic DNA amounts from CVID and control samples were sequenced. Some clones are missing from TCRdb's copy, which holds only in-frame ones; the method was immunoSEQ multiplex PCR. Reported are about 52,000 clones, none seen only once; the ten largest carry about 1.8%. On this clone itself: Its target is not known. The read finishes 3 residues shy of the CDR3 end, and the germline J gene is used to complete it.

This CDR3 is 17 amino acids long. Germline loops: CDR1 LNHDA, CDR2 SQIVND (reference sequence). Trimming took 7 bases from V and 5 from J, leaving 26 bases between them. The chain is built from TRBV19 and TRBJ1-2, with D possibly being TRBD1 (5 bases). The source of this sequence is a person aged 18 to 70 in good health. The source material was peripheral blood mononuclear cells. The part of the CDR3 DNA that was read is TGTGCCAGTACGTTTGCTGGACACCCAAGCCCTTCATATGGC. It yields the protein CASTFAGHPSPSYG. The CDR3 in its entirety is CASTFAGHPSPSYGYTF.